Sequencing of this TCR beta chain was carried out in a study of beta chain features in type 1 diabetes (dated by TCRdb to 2017 to 2018). Regarding the complete study: Mean age, gender distribution, total cell number and subset yield were not different between patients and healthy donors. A total of about 100 million sorted cells were examined across all samples, and RNA yield correlated strongly with the number of cells per subset. Regulatory and stem cell-like memory subsets were obtained from only 8 patients and roughly eight healthy donors, while naive and central memory subsets were obtained from all 30 or so donors. In the study, recently diagnosed type 1 diabetes patients and matched healthy donors were compared on the TCRB repertoires of their sorted circulating CD4+ T cell subsets.

According to the germline V gene (reference sequence), CDR1 reads GTSNPN and CDR2 reads SVGIG. Spanning cysteine to phenylalanine, the CDR3 consists of 13 amino acids. Here the CDR3 DNA is all that survives: 39 bases in frame from base 1. V is pruned by 5 bases and J by 14 bases, leaving 15 bases of the junction without a gene match. A single peripheral blood draw of about 116 mL on average was collected from each donor into heparinised tubes. Naive, central memory, regulatory and stem cell-like memory CD4+ T cells were sorted on a BD FACSAria II using a panel including CD45RO, CCR7, CD25, CD127, CD95 and CD27. All sorted populations exceeded 95% purity. PBMCs were isolated right away by Lymphoprep density gradient centrifugation and were stained directly, without culture. So that batch effects would be minimized, each experiment stained and sorted samples in pairs, pairing one healthy donor with one patient.

Results and caveats for the whole study, not just this receptor: Fewer insertions and more nucleotide deletions at VDJ recombination sites were observed in patients with type 1 diabetes, implying thymic rearrangement abnormalities. Naive, central memory and regulatory TCRB repertoires appeared more similar among patients than among healthy donors. Because cDNA rather than genomic DNA was sequenced, highly expressing activated cells could have been over-represented, although no difference in activation and CD3 levels was found between groups. Shorter templates might have been favored by PCR, but patient and control samples were amplified and corrected together, so both groups would have been affected equally by any skew. Because small numbers of individuals were included in the HLA sub-analyses, any influence of HLA type on TCRB rearrangement was left unresolved. A moderate but significant shortening of TCRB CDR3 length was observed in type 1 diabetes patients in all four CD4+ subsets.

This clone was seen a handful of times. Its antigen remains undetermined. Base qualities are not at hand, and no much larger clone is one base apart. The High Capacity cDNA Reverse Transcription Kit was used to reverse transcribe all of the isolated RNA, meaning that expressed TCRB transcripts were what got sequenced. Naive, central memory and regulatory T cell samples underwent deep immunoSEQ sequencing, averaging around 3.9 million total reads per sample. After sorted cells were lysed in RLT buffer, RNA was extracted with DNase-treated RNeasy Micro or Mini kits, with the choice depending on cell number. Each cell subset was processed on its own to prevent cross-contamination, while patient and healthy donor samples were processed together. TCRB sequences were amplified from cDNA with the immunoSEQ multiplex PCR, producing 87-bp fragments spanning the CDR3 region. Amplicons were sequenced on the Illumina HiSeq platform. The study's processing was this. Synthetic template baselines were used to correct PCR bias computationally, reads within Hamming distance 2 were collapsed together, and singletons that could not be merged were discarded. Reads were aligned against IMGT so that V, D and J genes, CDR3 length and insertions or deletions at six rearrangement sites could be assigned. Within each subset, clonotype counts were normalized to the number of sorted cells before true diversity and Gini coefficients were calculated with the tcR R package. The overlap coefficient, calculated on TCRB nucleotide sequences, was used to quantify repertoire sharing. Out-of-frame TCRB sequences from naive cells were analyzed to stand in for the pre-selection repertoire. TCRdb re-hosts the immuneACCESS table, in-frame sequences only. Its copies lack some clones; in the studies checked, an unresolved V gene accounts for under half of them, and the cause for the rest is not known. V, J and clone size reflect that table, while D and trimming were determined from the DNA. Here the sample has 550,000 to 850,000 clones; around 15% occur a single time. Approximately 0.02% of the sample lies in the top ten.

The sequence was collected from a man between 18 and 29 years old with type 1 diabetes. The sequenced sample was naive CD4+ T cells from blood. This specimen's cell subset or site label, interpreted: true naive CD4+ T cells. The V and J genes are TRBV30 and TRBJ2-4, with 7 bases aligning to TRBD1. The sequenced DNA is TGTGCCTGGGGGGGACAGACGGTAAAAGGCGAGTACTTC. Translated, this gives CAWGGQTVKGEYF.